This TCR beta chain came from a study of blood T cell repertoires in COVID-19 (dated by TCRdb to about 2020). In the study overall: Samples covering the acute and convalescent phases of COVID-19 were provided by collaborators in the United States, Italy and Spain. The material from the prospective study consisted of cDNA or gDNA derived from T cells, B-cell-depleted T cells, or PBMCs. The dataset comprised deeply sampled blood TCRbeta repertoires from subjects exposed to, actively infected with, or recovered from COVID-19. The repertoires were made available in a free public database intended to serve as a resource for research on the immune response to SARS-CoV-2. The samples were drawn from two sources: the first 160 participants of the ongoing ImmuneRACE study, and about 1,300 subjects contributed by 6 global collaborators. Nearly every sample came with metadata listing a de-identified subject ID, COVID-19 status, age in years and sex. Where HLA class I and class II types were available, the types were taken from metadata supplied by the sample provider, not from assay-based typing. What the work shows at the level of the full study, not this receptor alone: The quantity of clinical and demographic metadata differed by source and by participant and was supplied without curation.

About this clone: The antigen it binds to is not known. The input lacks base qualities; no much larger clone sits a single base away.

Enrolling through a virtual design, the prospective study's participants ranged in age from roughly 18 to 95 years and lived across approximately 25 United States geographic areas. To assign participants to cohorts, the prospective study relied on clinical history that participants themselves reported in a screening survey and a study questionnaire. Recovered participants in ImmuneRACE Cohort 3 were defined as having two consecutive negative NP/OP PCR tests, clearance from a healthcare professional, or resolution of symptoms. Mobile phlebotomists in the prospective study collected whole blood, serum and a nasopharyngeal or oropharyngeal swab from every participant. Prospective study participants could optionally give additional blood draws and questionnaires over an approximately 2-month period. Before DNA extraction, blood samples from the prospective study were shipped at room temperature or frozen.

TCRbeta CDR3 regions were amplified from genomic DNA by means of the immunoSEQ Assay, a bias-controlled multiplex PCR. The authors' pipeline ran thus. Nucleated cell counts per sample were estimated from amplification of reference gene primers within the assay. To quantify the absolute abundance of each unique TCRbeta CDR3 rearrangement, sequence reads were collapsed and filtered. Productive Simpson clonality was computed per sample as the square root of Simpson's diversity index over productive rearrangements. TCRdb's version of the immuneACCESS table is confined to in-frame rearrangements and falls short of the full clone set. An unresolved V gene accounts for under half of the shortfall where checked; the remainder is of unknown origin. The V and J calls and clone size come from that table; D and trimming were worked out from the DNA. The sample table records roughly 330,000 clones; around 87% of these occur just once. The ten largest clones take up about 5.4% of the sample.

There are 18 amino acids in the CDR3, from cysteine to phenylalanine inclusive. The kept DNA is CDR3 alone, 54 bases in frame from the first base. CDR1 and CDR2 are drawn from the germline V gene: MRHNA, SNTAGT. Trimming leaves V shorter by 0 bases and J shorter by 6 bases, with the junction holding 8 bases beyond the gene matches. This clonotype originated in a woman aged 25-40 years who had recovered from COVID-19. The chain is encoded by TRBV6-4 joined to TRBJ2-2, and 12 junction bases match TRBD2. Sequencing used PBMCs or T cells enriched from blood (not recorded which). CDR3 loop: CASSDSIASGGAPGELFF. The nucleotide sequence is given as TGTGCCAGCAGTGACTCGATCGCTAGCGGGGGGGCCCCCGGGGAGCTGTTTTTT.